The text below deals with one TCR beta chain. Its antigen remains unidentified. This sample was taken from a study of human thymus T cells. Findings of the study overall: Unrelated individuals had highly overlapping thymic repertoires, as reported in related research. It looked as if thymic and blood repertoires used V and J genes in a biased way.

Generated by immunoSEQ multiplex PCR, the TCRdb table keeps only in-frame clones and is missing some. The profile shows 120,000 or so clones, around 94% of them singletons. This CDR3 comprises 16 residues. CDR1 is MDHEN, CDR2 SYDVKM, per germline. The trim removed 3 bases at V and 3 bases at J, leaving 10 bases unmatched. Thymus specimens were resections from corrective heart surgery. Infants, healthy and Finnish, who were having corrective surgery for congenital heart defects served as donors. The specimen was thymus tissue. The chain recombines TRBV28 with TRBJ1-2; 7 bases align to TRBD1. This receptor was taken from a boy under two years old with a congenital heart defect but otherwise immunologically healthy. CDR3 protein: CASSFQAGRGDYGYTF. The CDR3 DNA reads as TGTGCCAGCAGTTTCCAGGCGGGCAGGGGGGACTATGGCTACACCTTC.